This TCR beta chain is from a study of T cell responses to AZD1222 COVID-19 vaccine. Profiling relied on immunoSEQ multiplex PCR, and the TCRdb table lists in-frame clones only, not all of them. The data contain 150,000 to 200,000 clones, about 90% of them seen just once; the ten biggest clones take up approximately 1.1%. This TCR derives from an adult who received the AZD1222 COVID-19 vaccine. The sequenced sample was peripheral blood, obtained 28 days after the second AZD1222 dose.

CDR3: CASRSNTEAFF. In DNA, the CDR3 is TGTGCCAGCAGATCCAACACTGAAGCTTTCTTT. J is TRBJ1-1 and V is TRBV6-5; D remains unclear. CDR1 is MNHEY and CDR2 is SVGAGI in the germline V gene. This CDR3 comprises 11 residues. Trimming removed 6 bases at V and 2 bases at J, with 4 bases between.